The T cell receptor (beta chain) described here comes from a study of tumor-infiltrating lymphocytes in primary liver carcinoma. As for the study in general: Patients comprised men and women whose ages fell between 30 and 69 years. About 3.65 to 8 million productive TCRbeta reads were obtained from the samples, with similar numbers across tissue types. Tumors were stage T1-T3 N0M0, roughly 4 to 10 cm across. Study-level findings and limits: The use of bulk unsorted samples meant that CD4+ and CD8+ repertoires were not compared.

RNA isolated from unsorted whole blood supplied the blood RNA, with germline DNA also extracted. The template, 500 ng total RNA, yielded TCR beta cDNA made with a constant-region primer. Amplification in three nested multiplex PCR rounds with slightly modified ARM-PCR gave rise to TCR beta libraries. In TCRdb, the multiplex PCR reads were re-called with MiXCR into one record per CDR3 protein. The table lists about 180,000 distinct CDR3 sequences, roughly 60% of them singletons, with approximately 68% in the top ten. With respect to this clonotype: The antigen is not known.

The clonotype originates from a man aged 40-49 years with primary liver carcinoma and hepatitis B virus infection. The specimen sequenced was peripheral blood.

This chain's CDR3 is CASSLGVVMGNTIYF. DNA for the CDR3: TGTGCCAGCAGCTTGGGAGTCGTTATGGGAAACACCATATATTTT. The gene calls are TRBV5-5 and TRBJ1-3, with no clear D. The ends were cut back, 0 bases at V and 4 bases at J, with 11 bases in the middle. The CDR3 has 15 residues. Germline V gene data show CDR1 as SGHKS and CDR2 as YYEKEE (reference sequence). Combining the CDR3 with reference TRBV5-5 and TRBJ1-3 gives the whole variable domain DAGVTQSPTHLIKTRGQQVTLRCSPISGHKSVSWYQQVLGQGPQFIFQYYEKEERGRGNFPDRFSARQFPNYSSELNVNALLLGDSALYLCASSLGVVMGNTIYFGEGSWLTVV.